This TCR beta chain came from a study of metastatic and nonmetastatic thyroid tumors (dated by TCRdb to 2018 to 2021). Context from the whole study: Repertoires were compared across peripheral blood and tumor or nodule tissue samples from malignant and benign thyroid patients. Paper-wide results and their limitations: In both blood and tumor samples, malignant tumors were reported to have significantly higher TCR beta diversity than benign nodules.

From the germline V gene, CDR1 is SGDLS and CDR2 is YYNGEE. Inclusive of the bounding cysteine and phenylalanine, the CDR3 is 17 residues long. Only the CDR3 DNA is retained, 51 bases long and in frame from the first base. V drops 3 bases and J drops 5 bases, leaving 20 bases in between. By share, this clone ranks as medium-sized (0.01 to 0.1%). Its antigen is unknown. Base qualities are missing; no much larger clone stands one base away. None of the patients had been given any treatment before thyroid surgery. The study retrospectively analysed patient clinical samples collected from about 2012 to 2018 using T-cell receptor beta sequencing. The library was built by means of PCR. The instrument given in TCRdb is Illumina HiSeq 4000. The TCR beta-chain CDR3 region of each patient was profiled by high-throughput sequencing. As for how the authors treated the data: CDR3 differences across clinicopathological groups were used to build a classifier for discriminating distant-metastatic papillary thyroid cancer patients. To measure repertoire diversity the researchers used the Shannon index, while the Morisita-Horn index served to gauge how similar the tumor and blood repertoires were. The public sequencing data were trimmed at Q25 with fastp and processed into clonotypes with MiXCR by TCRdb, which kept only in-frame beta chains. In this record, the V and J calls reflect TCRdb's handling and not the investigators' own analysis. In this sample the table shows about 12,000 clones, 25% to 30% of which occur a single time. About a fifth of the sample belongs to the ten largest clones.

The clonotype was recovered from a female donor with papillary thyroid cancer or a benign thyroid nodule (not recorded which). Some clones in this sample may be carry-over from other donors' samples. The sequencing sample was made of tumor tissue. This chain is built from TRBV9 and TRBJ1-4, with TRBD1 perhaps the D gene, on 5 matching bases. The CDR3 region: CASSATVQEAQNEKLFF. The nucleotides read TGTGCCAGCAGCGCAACAGTACAGGAAGCACAAAATGAAAAACTGTTTTTT.